A selection of T cell receptor beta chains follows, all from one sample in a study of vaccination effects on CD4 cells after COVID-19. Some clones are missing from TCRdb's copy, which holds only in-frame ones; the method was immunoSEQ multiplex PCR. The data hold some 30,000 clones, with roughly 67% observed a single time. Antigens of these TCRs are unknown. The sequencing here drew on CD4+ T cells from PBMCs cultured with SARS-CoV-2 spike peptides, taken after COVID-19 vaccination. The origin of the receptors is a human donor who received a COVID-19 vaccine. CDR3s include the opening cysteine and the closing phenylalanine or tryptophan. The D gene is left open where the match is weak. For some rows the clone size is stated as once, few or many, or as a class when expanded; others skip it.

clone_size: .
j_call: TRBJ2-1
v_call: TRBV7-8
d_call: .
cdr3_aa: CASSLAGSYVEQFF
cdr3_nt: TGTGCCAGCAGCTTAGCGGGATCGTATGTTGAGCAGTTCTTC

clone_size: .
j_call: TRBJ1-4
v_call: TRBV4-1
d_call: .
cdr3_aa: CASSPGQGGEKLFF
cdr3_nt: TGCGCCAGCAGCCCTGGGCAGGGTGGTGAAAAACTGTTTTTT

clone_size: .
j_call: TRBJ2-2
v_call: TRBV5-1
d_call: TRBD2
cdr3_aa: CASSLGLAGNDRKAGELFF
cdr3_nt: TGCGCCAGCAGCTTGGGACTAGCGGGGAATGACAGGAAGGCCGGGGAGCTGTTTTTT

clone_size: .
j_call: TRBJ2-1
v_call: TRBV6-1
d_call: TRBD1
cdr3_aa: CASSEPGQGFHEQFF
cdr3_nt: TGTGCCAGCAGTGAGCCGGGACAGGGGTTTCATGAGCAGTTCTTC

clone_size: .
j_call: TRBJ2-1
v_call: TRBV27
d_call: TRBD2
cdr3_aa: CASSRPLAGTPDEQFF
cdr3_nt: TGTGCCAGCAGTCGGCCGCTAGCGGGAACCCCTGATGAGCAGTTCTTC

clone_size: .
j_call: TRBJ2-7
v_call: TRBV5-4
d_call: TRBD1
cdr3_aa: CASSLQGVDEQYF
cdr3_nt: TGTGCCAGCAGCTTGCAGGGGGTGGACGAGCAGTACTTC

clone_size: few
j_call: TRBJ2-2
v_call: TRBV3-1/TRBV3-2
d_call: TRBD1
cdr3_aa: CASSQGDRVTGELFF
cdr3_nt: TGTGCCAGCAGCCAAGGGGACAGGGTGACCGGGGAGCTGTTTTTT

clone_size: .
j_call: TRBJ2-1
v_call: TRBV6-5
d_call: .
cdr3_aa: CASSYGAGNEQFF
cdr3_nt: TGTGCCAGCAGTTATGGTGCCGGCAATGAGCAGTTCTTC

clone_size: .
j_call: TRBJ2-5
v_call: TRBV5-1
d_call: .
cdr3_aa: CASSLGAHQETQYF
cdr3_nt: TGCGCCAGCAGCTTGGGAGCTCACCAAGAGACCCAGTACTTC

clone_size: .
j_call: TRBJ2-1
v_call: TRBV9
d_call: .
cdr3_aa: CASNDEQFF
cdr3_nt: TGTGCCAGCAACGACGAGCAGTTCTTC

clone_size: few
j_call: TRBJ1-1
v_call: TRBV18
d_call: .
cdr3_aa: CASSPRQGGDEAFF
cdr3_nt: TGTGCCAGCTCACCACGCCAGGGCGGTGATGAAGCTTTCTTT

clone_size: .
j_call: TRBJ1-2
v_call: TRBV4-1
d_call: .
cdr3_aa: CASSQPSRRGGGGYTF
cdr3_nt: TGCGCCAGCAGCCAACCCTCACGAAGGGGAGGAGGAGGCTACACCTTC

clone_size: few
j_call: TRBJ2-7
v_call: TRBV5-1
d_call: .
cdr3_aa: CASSMIGDGYEQYF
cdr3_nt: TGCGCCAGCAGCATGATCGGGGATGGCTACGAGCAGTACTTC

clone_size: once
j_call: TRBJ2-1
v_call: TRBV19
d_call: TRBD2
cdr3_aa: CASSIVGGGPNNEQFF
cdr3_nt: TGTGCCAGTAGTATAGTTGGCGGGGGGCCCAACAATGAGCAGTTCTTC

clone_size: .
j_call: TRBJ1-2
v_call: TRBV5-1
d_call: TRBD1
cdr3_aa: CASGPGQDYGYTF
cdr3_nt: TGCGCCAGCGGGCCAGGACAGGACTATGGCTACACCTTC

clone_size: .
j_call: TRBJ2-1
v_call: TRBV7-8
d_call: TRBD1
cdr3_aa: CASSRGTGLYNEQFF
cdr3_nt: TGTGCCAGCAGCCGAGGGACAGGGTTATACAATGAGCAGTTCTTC

clone_size: few
j_call: TRBJ1-5
v_call: TRBV4-1
d_call: .
cdr3_aa: CASSQPKGGATQPQHF
cdr3_nt: TGCGCCAGCAGCCAACCTAAGGGTGGGGCCACCCAGCCCCAGCATTTT

clone_size: .
j_call: TRBJ2-7
v_call: TRBV29-1
d_call: TRBD2
cdr3_aa: CSVGLAGGTYEQYF
cdr3_nt: TGCAGCGTTGGATTAGCGGGAGGCACCTACGAGCAGTACTTC

clone_size: .
j_call: TRBJ2-6
v_call: TRBV2
d_call: TRBD1
cdr3_aa: CARGTGTSGANVLTF
cdr3_nt: TGTGCCCGAGGGACAGGCACCTCTGGGGCCAACGTCCTGACTTTC

clone_size: .
j_call: TRBJ1-1
v_call: TRBV30
d_call: TRBD1
cdr3_aa: CAWSPLGQGSTEAFF
cdr3_nt: TGTGCCTGGAGCCCCTTGGGACAGGGGAGCACTGAAGCTTTCTTT

clone_size: .
j_call: TRBJ2-3
v_call: TRBV6-5
d_call: TRBD2
cdr3_aa: CASRSGTSGADTQYF
cdr3_nt: TGTGCCAGCAGATCCGGGACTAGCGGGGCTGATACGCAGTATTTT

clone_size: once
j_call: TRBJ1-5
v_call: TRBV5-5
d_call: .
cdr3_aa: CASSSGLPRNQPQHF
cdr3_nt: TGTGCCAGCAGTAGTGGTTTACCAAGGAATCAGCCCCAGCATTTT

clone_size: .
j_call: TRBJ2-7
v_call: TRBV19
d_call: .
cdr3_aa: CASSPSWGNSYEQYF
cdr3_nt: TGTGCCAGTAGCCCCTCGTGGGGGAACTCCTACGAGCAGTACTTC

clone_size: .
j_call: TRBJ2-7
v_call: TRBV18
d_call: .
cdr3_aa: CASSPQGTSYEQYF
cdr3_nt: TGTGCCAGCTCACCACAGGGGACCTCCTACGAGCAGTACTTC

clone_size: .
j_call: TRBJ2-2
v_call: TRBV30
d_call: TRBD1
cdr3_aa: CAWVPGGAGELFF
cdr3_nt: TGTGCCTGGGTGCCAGGGGGCGCCGGGGAGCTGTTTTTT

clone_size: few
j_call: TRBJ2-7
v_call: TRBV21-1
d_call: .
cdr3_aa: CASSPEGRCEQYF
cdr3_nt: TGTGCCAGCAGCCCCGAGGGCCGATGTGAGCAGTACTTC

clone_size: .
j_call: TRBJ1-5
v_call: TRBV2
d_call: .
cdr3_aa: CASSGPGQPQHF
cdr3_nt: TGTGCCAGCTCGGGGCCAGGCCAGCCCCAGCATTTT

clone_size: few
j_call: TRBJ2-7
v_call: TRBV28
d_call: .
cdr3_aa: CASSPSGEHEQYF
cdr3_nt: TGTGCCAGCAGTCCTTCAGGGGAGCACGAGCAGTACTTC

clone_size: .
j_call: TRBJ2-1
v_call: TRBV2
d_call: TRBD1
cdr3_aa: CASRRASGGDEQFF
cdr3_nt: TGTGCCAGCAGAAGGGCGTCAGGGGGCGATGAGCAGTTCTTC

clone_size: .
j_call: TRBJ1-5
v_call: TRBV30
d_call: .
cdr3_aa: CAWSVPKGYQPQHF
cdr3_nt: TGTGCCTGGAGTGTTCCTAAGGGTTATCAGCCCCAGCATTTT

clone_size: .
j_call: TRBJ2-3
v_call: TRBV29-1
d_call: .
cdr3_aa: CVQSAGTDTQYF
cdr3_nt: TGCGTCCAGAGTGCTGGCACAGATACGCAGTATTTT

clone_size: .
j_call: TRBJ1-2
v_call: TRBV7-8
d_call: TRBD1
cdr3_aa: CASSLDSRAGGLDYGYTF
cdr3_nt: TGTGCCAGCAGCTTAGATAGCAGGGCAGGGGGATTGGACTATGGCTACACCTTC

clone_size: .
j_call: TRBJ2-1
v_call: TRBV12-5
d_call: TRBD1
cdr3_aa: CASGLVETGVGFF
cdr3_nt: TGTGCTAGTGGTTTGGTGGAGACAGGGGTAGGGTTCTTC

clone_size: .
j_call: TRBJ2-2
v_call: TRBV7-8
d_call: TRBD2
cdr3_aa: CASSFSGGASGELFF
cdr3_nt: TGTGCCAGCAGCTTCTCCGGGGGGGCCTCCGGGGAGCTGTTTTTT

clone_size: .
j_call: TRBJ1-5
v_call: TRBV6-5
d_call: .
cdr3_aa: CASAERRGNQPQHF
cdr3_nt: TGTGCCAGCGCCGAGAGACGGGGCAATCAGCCCCAGCATTTT

clone_size: .
j_call: TRBJ2-1
v_call: TRBV11-2
d_call: .
cdr3_aa: CASSSLARRSYNEQFF
cdr3_nt: TGTGCCAGCAGCTCCCTAGCGAGGAGGTCCTACAATGAGCAGTTCTTC

clone_size: .
j_call: TRBJ2-4
v_call: TRBV6-5
d_call: .
cdr3_aa: CASSYSGPPENIQYF
cdr3_nt: TGTGCCAGCAGTTACAGCGGGCCCCCGGAAAACATTCAGTACTTC

clone_size: once
j_call: TRBJ2-7
v_call: TRBV5-1
d_call: .
cdr3_aa: CASSFGDAASAYEQYF
cdr3_nt: TGCGCCAGCAGCTTCGGGGACGCCGCCAGCGCCTACGAGCAGTACTTC

clone_size: .
j_call: TRBJ2-1
v_call: TRBV7-8
d_call: TRBD2
cdr3_aa: CASTLAGGSNEQFF
cdr3_nt: TGTGCCAGCACCTTAGCGGGAGGCTCCAATGAGCAGTTCTTC

clone_size: .
j_call: TRBJ2-5
v_call: TRBV7-9
d_call: TRBD1
cdr3_aa: CASSPQQGWETQYF
cdr3_nt: TGTGCCAGCAGCCCCCAACAGGGGTGGGAGACCCAGTACTTC

clone_size: .
j_call: TRBJ1-3
v_call: TRBV5-1
d_call: .
cdr3_aa: CASSLLPLENSGNTIYF
cdr3_nt: TGCGCCAGCAGCTTGCTTCCGCTGGAAAACTCTGGAAACACCATATATTTT

clone_size: .
j_call: TRBJ2-3
v_call: TRBV24-1
d_call: .
cdr3_aa: CATSFPSTDTQYF
cdr3_nt: TGTGCCACCAGTTTCCCTAGCACAGATACGCAGTATTTT

clone_size: .
j_call: TRBJ1-3
v_call: TRBV6-5
d_call: TRBD1
cdr3_aa: CASSPRDRVGNTIYF
cdr3_nt: TGTGCCAGCAGCCCAAGGGACAGGGTCGGAAACACCATATATTTT

clone_size: medium-sized
j_call: TRBJ1-1
v_call: TRBV11-2
d_call: .
cdr3_aa: CASSFATGTREAFF
cdr3_nt: TGTGCCAGCAGCTTCGCGACCGGGACCCGCGAAGCTTTCTTT

clone_size: .
j_call: TRBJ2-3
v_call: TRBV5-4
d_call: TRBD2
cdr3_aa: CAGSLAGGGDTQYF
cdr3_nt: TGTGCCGGATCCCTAGCGGGGGGTGGGGATACGCAGTATTTT

clone_size: few
j_call: TRBJ1-1
v_call: TRBV2
d_call: TRBD1
cdr3_aa: CAIGRGRTEAFF
cdr3_nt: TGTGCCATCGGCAGGGGGAGGACTGAAGCTTTCTTT

clone_size: .
j_call: TRBJ2-1
v_call: TRBV2
d_call: .
cdr3_aa: CASSERWVAEQFF
cdr3_nt: TGTGCCAGCAGTGAAAGATGGGTGGCCGAGCAGTTCTTC

clone_size: .
j_call: TRBJ2-5
v_call: TRBV5-6
d_call: TRBD2
cdr3_aa: CASSLGLAGIQETQYF
cdr3_nt: TGTGCCAGCAGCTTGGGACTAGCGGGGATCCAAGAGACCCAGTACTTC

clone_size: .
j_call: TRBJ2-5
v_call: TRBV5-5
d_call: .
cdr3_aa: CASRQLGRETQYF
cdr3_nt: TGTGCCAGCAGACAACTAGGACGGGAGACCCAGTACTTC

clone_size: .
j_call: TRBJ2-1
v_call: TRBV11-1
d_call: TRBD2
cdr3_aa: CASSISGSRYNEQFF
cdr3_nt: TGTGCCAGCAGCATAAGCGGGAGTAGGTACAATGAGCAGTTCTTC

clone_size: .
j_call: TRBJ2-5
v_call: TRBV2
d_call: TRBD1
cdr3_aa: CASSLDRVLRGGETQYF
cdr3_nt: TGTGCCAGCAGCTTAGACAGGGTATTACGGGGTGGGGAGACCCAGTACTTC

clone_size: .
j_call: TRBJ2-3
v_call: TRBV7-9
d_call: .
cdr3_aa: CASTWLLTGGTDTQYF
cdr3_nt: TGTGCCAGCACCTGGCTTTTGACTGGGGGCACAGATACGCAGTATTTT

clone_size: .
j_call: TRBJ1-1
v_call: TRBV5-5
d_call: TRBD1
cdr3_aa: CASSLGPTGANTEAFF
cdr3_nt: TGTGCCAGCAGCCTGGGACCGACAGGGGCGAACACTGAAGCTTTCTTT

clone_size: .
j_call: TRBJ1-4
v_call: TRBV6-5
d_call: .
cdr3_aa: CASTNQWGEKLFF
cdr3_nt: TGTGCCAGCACCAACCAGTGGGGGGAAAAACTGTTTTTT

clone_size: .
j_call: TRBJ1-3
v_call: TRBV6-6
d_call: .
cdr3_aa: CASSSVQGRGNTIYF
cdr3_nt: TGTGCCAGCAGTTCCGTGCAGGGGCGGGGAAACACCATATATTTT